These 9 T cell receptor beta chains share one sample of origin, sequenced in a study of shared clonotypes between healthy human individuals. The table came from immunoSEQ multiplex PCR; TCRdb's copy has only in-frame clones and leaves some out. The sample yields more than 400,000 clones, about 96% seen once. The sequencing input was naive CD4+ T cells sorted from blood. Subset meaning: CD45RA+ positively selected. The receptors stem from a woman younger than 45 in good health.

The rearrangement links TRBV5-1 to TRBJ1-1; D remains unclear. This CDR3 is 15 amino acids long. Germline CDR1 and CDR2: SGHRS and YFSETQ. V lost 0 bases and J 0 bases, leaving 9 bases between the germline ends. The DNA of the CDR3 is TGCGCCAGCAGCTTGGATCGGGTTTTGAACACTGAAGCTTTCTTT. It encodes CASSLDRVLNTEAFF.

CDR3 in amino acids: CASSLRGSGEVNEQFF. The CDR3 nucleotides read TGTGCCAGCAGCTTACGAGGGAGCGGGGAAGTCAATGAGCAGTTCTTC. This chain connects TRBV7-9 to TRBJ2-1; TRBD2 matches at 7 bases. The CDR3 contains 16 residues. Trimming cost V 2 bases and J 6 bases; bases outside gene matches: 10. The germline V gene encodes CDR1 SEHNR and CDR2 FQNEAQ (reference sequence).

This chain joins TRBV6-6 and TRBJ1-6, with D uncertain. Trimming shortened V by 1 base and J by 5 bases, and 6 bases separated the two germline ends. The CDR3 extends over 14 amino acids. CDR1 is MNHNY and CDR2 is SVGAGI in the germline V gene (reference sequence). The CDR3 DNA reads TGTGCCAGCAGTTACTGGCAGAATAATTCACCCCTCCACTTT. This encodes CASSYWQNNSPLHF.

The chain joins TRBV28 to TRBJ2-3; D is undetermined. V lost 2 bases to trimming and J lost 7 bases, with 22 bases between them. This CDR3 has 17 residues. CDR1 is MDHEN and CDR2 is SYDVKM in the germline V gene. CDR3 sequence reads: CASSLPRSSWRKNTQYF. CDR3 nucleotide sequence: TGTGCCAGCAGTTTACCCAGGTCCTCGTGGCGAAAGAATACGCAGTATTTT.

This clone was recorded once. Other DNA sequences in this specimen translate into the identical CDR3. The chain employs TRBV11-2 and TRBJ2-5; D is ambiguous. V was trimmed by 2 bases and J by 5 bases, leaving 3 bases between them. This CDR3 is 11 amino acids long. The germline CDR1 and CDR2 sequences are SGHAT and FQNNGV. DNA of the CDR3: TGTGCCAGCAGCTTACGTGAGACCCAGTACTTC. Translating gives CASSLRETQYF.

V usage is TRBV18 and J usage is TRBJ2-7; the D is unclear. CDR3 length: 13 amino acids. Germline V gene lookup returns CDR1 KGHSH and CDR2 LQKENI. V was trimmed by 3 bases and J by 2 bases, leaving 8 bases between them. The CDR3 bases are TGTGCCAGCTCACCTCGGCTCACCTACGAGCAGTACTTC. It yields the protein CASSPRLTYEQYF.

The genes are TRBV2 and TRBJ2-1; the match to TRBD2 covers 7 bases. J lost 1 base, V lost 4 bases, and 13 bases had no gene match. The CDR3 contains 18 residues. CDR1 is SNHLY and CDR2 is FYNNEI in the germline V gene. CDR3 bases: TGTGCCAGCAGTGGGTTAGGACTAGGCTTCATTTCCTACAATGAGCAGTTCTTC. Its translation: CASSGLGLGFISYNEQFF. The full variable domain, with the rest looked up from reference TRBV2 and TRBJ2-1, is EPEVTQTPSHQVTQMGQEVILRCVPISNHLYFYWYRQILGQKVEFLVSFYNNEISEKSEIFDDQFSVERPDGSNFTLKIRSTKLEDSAMYFCASSGLGLGFISYNEQFFGPGTRLTVL.

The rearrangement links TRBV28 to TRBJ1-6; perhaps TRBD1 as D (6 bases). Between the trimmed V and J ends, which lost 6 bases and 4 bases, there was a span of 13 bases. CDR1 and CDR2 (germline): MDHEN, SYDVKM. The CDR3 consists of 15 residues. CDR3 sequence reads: CASSGGQIYNSPLHF. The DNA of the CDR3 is TGTGCCAGCAGCGGAGGACAGATTTATAATTCACCCCTCCACTTT. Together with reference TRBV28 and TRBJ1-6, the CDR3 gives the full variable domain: DVKVTQSSRYLVKRTGEKVFLECVQDMDHENMFWYRQDPGLGLRLIYFSYDVKMKEKGDIPEGYSVSREKKERFSLILESASTNQTSMYLCASSGGQIYNSPLHFGNGTRLTVT.

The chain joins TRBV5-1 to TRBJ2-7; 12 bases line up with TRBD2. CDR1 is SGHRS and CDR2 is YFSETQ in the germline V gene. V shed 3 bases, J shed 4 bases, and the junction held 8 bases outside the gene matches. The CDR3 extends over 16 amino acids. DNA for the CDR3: TGCGCCAGCAGCTACCGAAGACTAGCGGGAGAATACGAGCAGTACTTC. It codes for CASSYRRLAGEYEQYF.